This TCR beta chain was sequenced in a study of blood T cells in healthy people across ages. Points from the study as a whole: Per million T cells, TCR beta diversity dropped roughly linearly as age increased. Conclusively comparing naive with antigen-experienced cells was impossible with unsorted PBMCs.

This clonotype has a handful of counts. The target antigen is unknown. Germline CDR1 MNHNS, CDR2 SASEGT. This CDR3 spans 15 amino acids. A sample-barcoded 5' primer and a J-beta primer mix were used in a second PCR of about 7 to 12 cycles. TCRdb reanalysed the 5' RACE reads using MiXCR and keeps one entry per CDR3 protein. This sample yields roughly 1.5 million distinct CDR3 sequences, of which 42% are seen a single time; about 4% belongs to the top ten. The sample taken for sequencing was blood. The rearrangement uses TRBV6-1 and TRBJ2-5; D might be TRBD2 (5 bases). The end of the DNA aligns better with TRBJ2-7, so the J call may be wrong. This sequence was found in a woman between 18 and 29 years old in good health. The CDR3 loop reads CASSEAGMRTNEQYF. CDR3 DNA sequence: TGTGCCAGCAGTGAAGCCGGGATGAGAACCAACGAGCAGTACTTC.